The entry that follows covers one T cell receptor (beta chain) sequence. The data originate from a study of control samples from healthy donors and cancer patients. Libraries were prepared by immunoSEQ multiplex PCR; TCRdb keeps only in-frame clonotypes and omits some of them. This sample's table reports around 190,000 clones. Germline CDR1 reads MNHEY; CDR2 reads SVGAGI. CDR3 length equals 14 residues. Trimming cost V 6 bases and J 4 bases; bases outside gene matches: 6. The receptor was isolated from a woman younger than 45 in good health. The chain employs TRBV6-5 and TRBJ1-2; TRBD1 matches at 9 bases. Sequences were obtained from blood. The CDR3 coding sequence is TGTGCCAGCAGGCCAGGGGACAGGGCCTATGGCTACACCTTC. Protein: CASRPGDRAYGYTF.